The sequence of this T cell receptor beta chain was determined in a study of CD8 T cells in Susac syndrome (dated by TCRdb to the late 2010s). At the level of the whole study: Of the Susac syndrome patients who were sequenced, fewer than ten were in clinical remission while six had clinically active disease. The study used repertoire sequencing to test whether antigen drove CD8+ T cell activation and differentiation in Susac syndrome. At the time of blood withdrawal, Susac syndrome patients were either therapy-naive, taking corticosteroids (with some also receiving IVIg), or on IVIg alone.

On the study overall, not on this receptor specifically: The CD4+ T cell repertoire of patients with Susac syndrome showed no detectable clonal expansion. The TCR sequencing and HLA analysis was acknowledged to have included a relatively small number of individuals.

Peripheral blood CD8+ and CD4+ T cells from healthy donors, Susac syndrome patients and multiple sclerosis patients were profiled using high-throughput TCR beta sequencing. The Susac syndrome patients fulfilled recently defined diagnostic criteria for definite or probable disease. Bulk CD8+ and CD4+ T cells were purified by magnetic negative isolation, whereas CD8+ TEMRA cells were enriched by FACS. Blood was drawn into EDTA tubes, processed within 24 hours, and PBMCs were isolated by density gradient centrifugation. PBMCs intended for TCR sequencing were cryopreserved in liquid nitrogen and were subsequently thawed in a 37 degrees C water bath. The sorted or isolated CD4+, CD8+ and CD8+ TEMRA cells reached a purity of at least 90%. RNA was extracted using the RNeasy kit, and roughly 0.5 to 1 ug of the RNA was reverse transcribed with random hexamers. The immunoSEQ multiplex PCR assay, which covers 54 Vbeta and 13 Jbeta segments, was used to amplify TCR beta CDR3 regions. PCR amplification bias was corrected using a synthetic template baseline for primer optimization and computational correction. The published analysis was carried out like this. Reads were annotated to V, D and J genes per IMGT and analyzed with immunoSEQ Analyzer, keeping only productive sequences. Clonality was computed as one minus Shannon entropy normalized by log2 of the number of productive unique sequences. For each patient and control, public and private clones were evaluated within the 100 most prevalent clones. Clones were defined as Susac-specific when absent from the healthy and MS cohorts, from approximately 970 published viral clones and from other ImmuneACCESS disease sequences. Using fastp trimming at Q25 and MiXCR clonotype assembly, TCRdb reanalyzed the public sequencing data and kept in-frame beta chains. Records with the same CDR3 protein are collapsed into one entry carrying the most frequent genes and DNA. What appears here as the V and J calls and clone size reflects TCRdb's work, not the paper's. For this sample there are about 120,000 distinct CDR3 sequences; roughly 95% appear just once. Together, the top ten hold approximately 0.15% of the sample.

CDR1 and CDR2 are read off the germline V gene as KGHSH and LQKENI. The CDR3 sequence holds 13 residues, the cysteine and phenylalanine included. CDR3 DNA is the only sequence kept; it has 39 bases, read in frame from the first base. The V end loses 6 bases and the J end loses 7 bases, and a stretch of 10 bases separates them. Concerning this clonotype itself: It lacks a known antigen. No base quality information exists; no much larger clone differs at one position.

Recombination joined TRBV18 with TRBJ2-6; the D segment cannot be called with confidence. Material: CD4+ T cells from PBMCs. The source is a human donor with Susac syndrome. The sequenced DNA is TGTGCCAGCTCGCCTGCCCGCGCCAACGTCCTGACTTTC. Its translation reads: CASSPARANVLTF.